This entry features one T cell receptor beta chain sequence. Its antigen remains unknown. The sample is drawn from a study of beta chain features in type 1 diabetes. The CDR3 is 16 amino acids. Trimming left V 4 bases short and J 6 bases short, with 21 bases between. CDR1 is KGHSH and CDR2 is LQKENI in the germline V gene. Study-wide results and caveats: The study left unresolved whether HLA type influences TCRB rearrangement. All four CD4+ subsets of Type 1 diabetes patients contained TCRB CDR3s that were moderately but significantly shorter.

Donors underwent one heparinised blood draw, about 120 mL on average. Sorted populations were all over 98% pure. Reverse transcribing all isolated RNA meant expressed TCRB transcripts were sequenced. TCRdb's table, derived via immunoSEQ multiplex PCR, lists solely in-frame clones and lacks some. The table shows a few hundred thousand clones, with about 14% occurring only once. The genes are TRBV18 and TRBJ1-2, with no clear D. This TCR came from a woman between 18 and 29 years old with type 1 diabetes. The sequencing input was naive CD4+ T cells from blood. Here the CDR3 DNA reads TGTGCCAGCTCACGCCGATCTGAGGGAAGTGACGATGGCTACACCTTC. It encodes CASSRRSEGSDDGYTF.